The 27 T cell receptor beta chains in this list originate from one sample, sequenced in a study of cytomegalovirus exposure and HLA in healthy donors. The PCR ran on 60 Vbeta and 13 Jbeta primers. Method: immunoSEQ multiplex PCR; TCRdb's copy keeps in-frame clones and lacks some. The sample data list 70,000 or so clones. What was sequenced was PBMCs. These receptors originate from a female donor in good health and CMV-seropositive.

The chain carries TRBV28 and TRBJ2-1, with TRBD1 matching over 8 bases. The CDR3 length is 20 residues. With V trimmed by 3 bases and J by 3 bases, 19 bases remained unmatched. Germline CDR1 MDHEN, CDR2 SYDVKM. The CDR3, as DNA: TGTGCCAGCAGTTTCCCTCGGCCGCTCCTGGACAGGGTACACTACAATGAGCAGTTCTTC. This translates into CASSFPRPLLDRVHYNEQFF.

The J gene is TRBJ2-7, the V gene TRBV4-3; D is undetermined. V was cut by 0 bases and J by 0 bases, with 12 bases left in between. The CDR3 sequence is 16 residues long. CDR1 and CDR2 (germline): LGHNA, YSLEER. CDR3 bases: TGCGCCAGCAGCCAAGATTACCAGGCCATCTCCTACGAGCAGTACTTC. It specifies CASSQDYQAISYEQYF.

The J gene is TRBJ2-3, the V gene TRBV18; no reliable D call. V gave up 3 bases and J gave up 0 bases, with 13 bases separating them. From germline, CDR1 is KGHSH and CDR2 LQKENI. The CDR3 has 16 amino acids. The DNA for the CDR3 is TGTGCCAGCTCACCCATGGCCATTCCTAGCACAGATACGCAGTATTTT. This translates into CASSPMAIPSTDTQYF.

The chain uses TRBV4-2 and TRBJ2-1; 12 nucleotides agree with TRBD2. From germline, CDR1 is LGHNA and CDR2 YNFKEQ. J gave up 4 bases and V 1 base, and 5 bases lay outside the gene matches. This CDR3 is 17 amino acids long. The CDR3 loop is CASSQGHTSGGYNEQFF. CDR3 nucleotides: TGTGCCAGCAGCCAAGGTCACACTAGCGGGGGGTACAATGAGCAGTTCTTC.

V is TRBV28 and J is TRBJ2-7; 7 bases map to TRBD1. CDR1 and CDR2 (germline): MDHEN, SYDVKM. Unmatched junction bases numbered 16, after V lost 6 bases and J lost 5 bases. This CDR3 spans 16 amino acids. The CDR3 nucleotides are TGTGCCAGCAGGCGACGACAGGGATCCGTTCGTAACGAGCAGTACTTC. The encoded protein is CASRRRQGSVRNEQYF.

A word on this clone: One end of the junction fails to match germline, which may point to a read error. This chain joins TRBV7-2 and TRBJ1-3; D ambiguous. The CDR3 contains 14 residues. Germline V lookup: CDR1 SGHTA, CDR2 FQGNSA. CDR3 in DNA: TGTGCCAACAGCTTAGCGCAGACTGGAAACACCATATATTTT. Amino acids: CANSLAQTGNTIYF. Using reference TRBV7-2 and TRBJ1-3 for the parts outside the CDR3, the full variable domain is GAGVSQSPSNKVTEKGKDVELRCDPISGHTALYWYRQSLGQGLEFLIYFQGNSAPDKSGLPSDRFSAERTGGSVSTLTIQRTQQEDSAVYLCANSLAQTGNTIYFGEGSWLTVV.

The chain is built from TRBV30 and TRBJ1-1, with 7 positions matching TRBD1. Trimming removed 2 bases from V and 5 bases from J; junction bases left unmatched: 5. The CDR3 sequence is 13 residues long. Germline V gives CDR1 GTSNPN, CDR2 SVGIG (reference sequence). The CDR3 coding sequence is TGTGCCTGGAGTAGTACAGGGGTGACTGAAGCTTTCTTT. It translates to CAWSSTGVTEAFF.

The chain links TRBV2 to TRBJ2-7, with a weak D call TRBD1 (5 bases). Germline CDR1 reads SNHLY; CDR2 reads FYNNEI. This CDR3 is 17 amino acids long. V gave up 2 bases and J gave up 2 bases, with 19 bases separating them. The CDR3 DNA sequence: TGTGCCAGCAGTGAATTAAAGACAGCGAGGCAGACCTACGAGCAGTACTTC. Amino acids: CASSELKTARQTYEQYF.

The V and J genes are TRBV7-9 and TRBJ1-1; the D gene is possibly TRBD1 (5 bases). Trimming removed 5 bases from V and 5 bases from J, with 9 bases in between. Germline lookup yields CDR1 SEHNR and CDR2 FQNEAQ (reference sequence). The CDR3 is 12 residues long. CDR3 residues: CASSAGITEAFF. The DNA for the CDR3 is TGTGCCAGCAGCGCAGGGATTACTGAAGCTTTCTTT.

Concerning this clone: This sample also contains other DNA sequences that code for the same CDR3. This sequence joins TRBV18 and TRBJ1-1; tentatively, D is TRBD1 (6 bases). The CDR3 totals 13 residues. V shed 1 base and J shed 3 bases, with 6 bases lying between them. Germline V gene data show CDR1 as KGHSH and CDR2 as LQKENI. DNA of the CDR3: TGTGCCAGCTCACCACAGGGGGACACTGAAGCTTTCTTT. It codes for CASSPQGDTEAFF.

The rearrangement joins TRBV5-1 to TRBJ2-3, with D perhaps matching TRBD1 (7 bases). CDR1 is SGHRS and CDR2 is YFSETQ in the germline V gene. The CDR3 loop spans 17 amino acids. V was cut by 0 bases and J by 2 bases, with 16 bases left in between. The chain's CDR3 is CASSLAGGGPYTDTQYF. CDR3 in DNA: TGCGCCAGCAGCTTGGCCGGAGGGGGCCCTTACACAGATACGCAGTATTTT.

This CDR3 reads CSASPGTSGETQYF. As DNA, the CDR3 is TGCAGCGCTTCCCCCGGGACTAGTGGAGAGACCCAGTACTTC. The rearrangement joins TRBV29-1 to TRBJ2-5, with 8 bases matching TRBD2. CDR3 length: 14 amino acids. The ends lost 7 bases at V and 4 bases at J; junction bases unmatched: 11. In germline, CDR1 is SQVTM, CDR2 ANQGSEA.

This chain joins TRBV4-2 and TRBJ1-6, with 8 bases lining up with TRBD1. The CDR3 is 15 amino acids. The germline V gene encodes CDR1 LGHNA and CDR2 YNFKEQ. V lost 1 base and J lost 5; bases outside the gene matches: 1. CDR3 bases: TGTGCCAGCAGCCAAGCGGACAGGGATAATTCACCCCTCCACTTT. Amino acid sequence: CASSQADRDNSPLHF.

This rearrangement joins TRBV5-1 to TRBJ1-1, with D perhaps TRBD1 (6 bases). V lost 2 bases and J lost 0, with 20 bases in between. Germline CDR1 SGHRS, CDR2 YFSETQ. CDR3 size: 18 residues. DNA for the CDR3: TGCGCCAGCAGCTTAAGACCAACAGGGAATATAATGAACACTGAAGCTTTCTTT. This translates into CASSLRPTGNIMNTEAFF. Together with reference TRBV5-1 and TRBJ1-1, the CDR3 gives the full variable domain: KAGVTQTPRYLIKTRGQQVTLSCSPISGHRSVSWYQQTPGQGLQFLFEYFSETQRNKGNFPGRFSGRQFSNSRSEMNVSTLELGDSALYLCASSLRPTGNIMNTEAFFGQGTRLTVV.

This sequence joins TRBV6-6 and TRBJ2-2; weak D call: TRBD2 (5 bases). Germline CDR1 is MNHNY and CDR2 is SVGAGI (reference sequence). This CDR3 is 13 amino acids long. Trimming removed 5 bases from V and 7 bases from J, with 11 bases in between. For the CDR3, the DNA is TGTGCCAGCAGTCCGCGGGCGGTCGGGGAGCTGTTTTTT. Amino acids: CASSPRAVGELFF.

The rearrangement joins TRBV28 to TRBJ1-2, with 8 nucleotides matching TRBD1. J gave up 0 bases and V 6 bases, and 9 bases lay outside the gene matches. The CDR3 is 16 amino acids. Germline assignment: CDR1 MDHEN and CDR2 SYDVKM. The CDR3 protein is CASRTGVRLANYGYTF. The CDR3 DNA is TGTGCCAGCAGGACAGGGGTACGATTAGCTAACTATGGCTACACCTTC.

The chain recombines TRBV6-6 with TRBJ1-6; D might be TRBD1 (6 bases). The CDR3 extends over 14 amino acids. V lost 6 bases to trimming and J lost 7 bases, with 13 bases between them. Germline assignment: CDR1 MNHNY and CDR2 SVGAGI (reference sequence). The CDR3 nucleotides are TGTGCCAGCAGCCTGACAGGTGTGAATTCACCCCTCCACTTT. Amino acid sequence: CASSLTGVNSPLHF.

The chain couples TRBV5-1 to TRBJ2-5, with D tentatively TRBD1 (5 bases). The CDR3 is 16 amino acids. CDR1 SGHRS and CDR2 YFSETQ come from the germline V gene. Trimming shortened V by 4 bases and J by 1 base, and 17 bases separated the two germline ends. The DNA for the CDR3 is TGCGCCAGCAGCCGCCTTGACAGCTCGGGCCAAGAGACCCAGTACTTC. This gives the protein CASSRLDSSGQETQYF. Based on the CDR3 plus reference TRBV5-1 and TRBJ2-5, the full variable domain is KAGVTQTPRYLIKTRGQQVTLSCSPISGHRSVSWYQQTPGQGLQFLFEYFSETQRNKGNFPGRFSGRQFSNSRSEMNVSTLELGDSALYLCASSRLDSSGQETQYFGPGTRLLVL.

This chain uses TRBV19 with TRBJ2-1, with 7 nucleotides matching TRBD2. The J segment lost 3 bases and the V segment lost 4 bases, leaving 9 bases of the junction unmatched. Germline V gene lookup returns CDR1 LNHDA and CDR2 SQIVND (reference sequence). CDR3 length equals 16 residues. Here the CDR3 reads CASSTEMTSSYNEQFF. The CDR3 bases are TGTGCCAGTAGTACCGAAATGACTAGCAGCTACAATGAGCAGTTCTTC. The full variable domain, rest sourced from reference TRBV19 and TRBJ2-1, is DGGITQSPKYLFRKEGQNVTLSCEQNLNHDAMYWYRQDPGQGLRLIYYSQIVNDFQKGDIAEGYSVSREKKESFPLTVTSAQKNPTAFYLCASSTEMTSSYNEQFFGPGTRLTVL.

The J gene is TRBJ2-5, the V gene TRBV28; the D gene is possibly TRBD1 (6 bases). Germline CDR1 and CDR2: MDHEN and SYDVKM. CDR3 length equals 14 residues. Trimming shortened V by 3 bases and J by 5 bases, and 13 bases separated the two germline ends. The CDR3 is CASSFTGTVETQYF. The CDR3 DNA reads as TGTGCCAGCAGTTTTACAGGGACGGTGGAGACCCAGTACTTC.

The chain combines TRBV5-4 with TRBJ2-5; TRBD1 aligns across 8 bases. Trimming removed 4 bases from V and 3 bases from J; junction bases left unmatched: 11. Germline lookup yields CDR1 SGHNT and CDR2 YYREEE (reference sequence). The CDR3 contains 16 residues. CDR3 sequence reads: CASSRGDRGVEETQYF. In DNA form, the CDR3 reads TGTGCCAGCAGCAGGGGTGACAGGGGAGTAGAAGAGACCCAGTACTTC.

The chain carries TRBV7-9 and TRBJ2-3; TRBD2 matches 9 bases. Germline lookup yields CDR1 SEHNR and CDR2 FQNEAQ (reference sequence). After removal of 9 bases from V and 1 base from J, the junction contained 5 bases not matched to a gene. The CDR3 runs 14 residues. For the CDR3, the DNA is TGTGCCAGAGGTAGCGGGAGTGGCACAGATACGCAGTATTTT. Its translation is CARGSGSGTDTQYF.

This chain's CDR3 is CASSEESGGANEQYF. Written as DNA, the CDR3 is TGTGCCAGCAGTGAAGAGAGCGGGGGGGCCAACGAGCAGTACTTC. The gene calls are TRBV6-1 and TRBJ2-7; 10 nucleotides agree with TRBD2. The CDR3 contains 15 residues. The J segment lost 5 bases and the V segment lost 1 base, leaving 5 bases of the junction unmatched. Germline values: CDR1 MNHNS, CDR2 SASEGT.

The rearrangement links TRBV7-9 to TRBJ2-7; TRBD2 is a possible D gene (5 bases). V gave up 8 bases and J gave up 6 bases, with 23 bases separating them. Germline V gene sequence: CDR1 SEHNR, CDR2 FQNEAQ (reference sequence). CDR3 size: 15 residues. In nucleotides, the CDR3 is TGTGCCAGCGGCGCAGGAGCGGCCCCTGTTGGCGAGCAGTACTTC. It translates to CASGAGAAPVGEQYF.

This chain links TRBV7-2 with TRBJ2-3; 11 bases map to TRBD2. Germline V gives CDR1 SGHTA, CDR2 FQGNSA. The CDR3 is 16 amino acids. Germline trimming cut 1 base from V and 8 bases from J; bases unmatched to any gene: 8. DNA for the CDR3: TGTGCCAGCAGCTTAGTGACTAGCGGGGCGGTGGGTACGCAGTATTTT. This encodes CASSLVTSGAVGTQYF.

The chain has TRBV5-6 and TRBJ2-7, with D possibly matching TRBD1 (6 bases). V was trimmed by 4 bases and J by 5 bases, leaving 16 bases between them. The CDR3 sequence is 14 residues long. Germline lookup yields CDR1 SGHDT and CDR2 YYEEEE. The CDR3 loop reads CASSRRTATNEQYF. The CDR3 coding sequence is TGTGCCAGCAGCCGAAGGACAGCCACGAACGAGCAGTACTTC.

The J gene is TRBJ1-1, the V gene TRBV30; D is uncertain. There are 14 residues in the CDR3. Germline assignment: CDR1 GTSNPN and CDR2 SVGIG (reference sequence). Trimming removed 4 bases at V and 5 bases at J, with 17 bases between. CDR3 sequence reads: CAWTGGLGRTEAFF. The CDR3 DNA reads as TGTGCCTGGACCGGAGGACTGGGTAGGACTGAAGCTTTCTTT.